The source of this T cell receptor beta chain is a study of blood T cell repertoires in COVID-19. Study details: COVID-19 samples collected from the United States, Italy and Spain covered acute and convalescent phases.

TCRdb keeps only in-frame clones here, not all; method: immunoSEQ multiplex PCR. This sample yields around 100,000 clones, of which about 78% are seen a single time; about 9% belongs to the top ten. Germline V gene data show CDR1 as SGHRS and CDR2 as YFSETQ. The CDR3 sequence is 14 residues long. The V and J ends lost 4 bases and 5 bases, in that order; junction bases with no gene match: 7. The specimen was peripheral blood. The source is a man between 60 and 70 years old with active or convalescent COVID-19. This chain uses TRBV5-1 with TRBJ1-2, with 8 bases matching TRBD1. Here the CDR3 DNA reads TGCGCCAGCAGCAGCGGACAGGGAGAATATGGCTACACCTTC. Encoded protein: CASSSGQGEYGYTF.